The clone carrying this TCR beta chain was seen a handful of times. Its specificity is not known. CDR1 is MDHEN and CDR2 is SYDVKM in the germline V gene. Trimming pared 4 bases from V and 3 bases from J, leaving 18 bases between. The CDR3 spans 16 residues. The sample is drawn from a study of blood T cells in healthy people across ages. In the study overall: Per two T cells, about one barcoded beta molecule was captured through template switching. Broader study findings: The lack of PBMC sorting stopped any conclusive naive versus antigen-experienced comparison. Naive CD4+ cells and diversity were both higher in long-lived donors than in aged donors.

The authors ran a second PCR of about 6 to 11 cycles using a sample-barcoded 5' primer and a J-beta primer mix. Each cDNA molecule was tagged by a template-switch adaptor with 12 random nucleotides. TCRdb fed the 5' RACE reads into MiXCR, producing one record per CDR3 protein. The table includes some 750,000 distinct CDR3 sequences, about 20% detected once. Material: blood. The source of this sequence is a man aged 65-85 years in good health. V gene TRBV28 combines with J gene TRBJ1-2; TRBD1 might be the D (5 bases). This chain's CDR3 is CASSSLGAGRYYGYTF. CDR3 coding DNA: TGTGCCAGCAGTTCCCTCGGGGCAGGAAGATACTATGGCTACACCTTC.